This T cell receptor (beta chain) was captured in a study of T-cell reconstitution after alpha-beta-depleted transplantation in children. V lost 3 bases to trimming and J lost 0 bases, with 5 bases between them. CDR1 SEHNR and CDR2 FQNEAQ come from the germline V gene (reference sequence). This CDR3 spans 13 amino acids. The study, taken as a whole, reports: By about two months after transplant, alpha-beta T cells reportedly arose from several hundred graft clones that had expanded.

This clonotype was seen many times. What it binds is unknown. Using unique molecular identifiers, the investigators prepared the TCRbeta library. TCRdb re-called the PCR reads through MiXCR, storing one row per CDR3 protein. This table holds some 260,000 distinct CDR3 sequences, more than 20% found once. The material was PBMCs, mostly from graft donor cells, obtained 360 days after TCRalphabeta/CD19-depleted stem cell transplant. The TCR sequence derives from a female patient aged 2-15 years who had a stem cell transplant for congenital amegakaryocytic thrombocytopenia, so the T cells may come from the graft donor. This rearrangement joins TRBV7-9 to TRBJ2-5; D unclear. The CDR3 sequence is CASSFLDQETQYF. The CDR3 DNA follows: TGTGCCAGCAGCTTCCTGGACCAAGAGACCCAGTACTTC.